This entry describes one T cell receptor (beta chain). Its specificity is unknown. The data originate from a study of early T cells in non-severe SARS-CoV-2 infection. General study points: In VDJdb matching, anti-spike CD8 responses were favored while private and CD4 specificities went missing.

Researchers attached unique molecular identifiers to individual cDNA molecules. TCRdb redid the calling of the 5' RACE reads with MiXCR, one entry per CDR3 protein. The data show approximately 71,000 distinct CDR3 sequences, around 12% seen once. Germline assignment: CDR1 LGHDT and CDR2 YNNKEL (reference sequence). The CDR3 covers 14 residues. V lost 3 bases and J lost 2, with 7 bases in between. This sequence originates from an adult who was a healthcare worker with PCR-confirmed SARS-CoV-2 infection or an uninfected control (not recorded which). The chain carries TRBV3-1 and TRBJ2-2; D is unresolved. Sequencing input: whole blood. The CDR3 DNA reads as TGTGCCAGCAGCCATTCGGCTAACACCGGGGAGCTGTTTTTT. Residues: CASSHSANTGELFF.